These 7 T cell receptor beta chains were sequenced from one sample in a study of control samples from healthy donors and cancer patients. Repertoires were generated with immunoSEQ multiplex PCR, while TCRdb's copy carries only in-frame clones and drops some. The sample consists of 150,000 to 200,000 clones, nearly 90% of them appearing once. The specimen sequenced was blood. The origin of the receptors is a woman aged 50 to 60 in good health.

The rearrangement links TRBV19 to TRBJ2-3; D is uncertain. The CDR3 length is 14 residues. The germline V gene encodes CDR1 LNHDA and CDR2 SQIVND (reference sequence). The V and J ends lost 2 bases and 4 bases respectively, with 10 bases between them. CDR3 nucleotides: TGTGCCAGTAGTATAAGTCTGATCGCAGATACGCAGTATTTT. Translation gives CASSISLIADTQYF.

The V gene is TRBV29-1, the J gene TRBJ1-2; 7 nucleotides agree with TRBD1. Germline V gene data show CDR1 as SQVTM and CDR2 as ANQGSEA. This CDR3 contains 12 residues. V shed 6 bases, J shed 8 bases, and the junction held 9 bases outside the gene matches. DNA for the CDR3: TGCAGCGTGACCGACAGGGCTTCAGGCTACACCTTC. It codes for CSVTDRASGYTF.

The chain recombines TRBV6-1 with TRBJ2-7; D is undetermined. Germline CDR1 reads MNHNS; CDR2 reads SASEGT. This CDR3 region has 11 residues. Trimming left V 0 bases short and J 7 bases short, with 4 bases between. CDR3 sequence: CASSEAWEQYF. In nucleotides, the CDR3 is TGTGCCAGCAGTGAAGCTTGGGAGCAGTACTTC.

The chain joins TRBV19 to TRBJ1-1; unclear D gene. This CDR3 contains 13 residues. Germline values: CDR1 LNHDA, CDR2 SQIVND (reference sequence). The V and J ends lost 5 bases and 5 bases respectively, with 12 bases between them. CDR3 in DNA: TGTGCCAGTAGTCTAAGGAGCGAGACTGAAGCTTTCTTT. Translation gives CASSLRSETEAFF.

The V gene is TRBV7-9, the J gene TRBJ1-3, with 12 nucleotides matching TRBD1. In germline, CDR1 is SEHNR, CDR2 FQNEAQ (reference sequence). J was trimmed by 4 bases and V by 3 bases; bases with no gene match: 7. CDR3 length equals 17 residues. In nucleotides, the CDR3 is TGTGCCAGCAGCTTGGCCGGGACAGGGGGCGCAGGAAACACCATATATTTT. Protein product: CASSLAGTGGAGNTIYF.

The chain links TRBV9 to TRBJ2-4; 8 nucleotides agree with TRBD2. The junction had 13 bases not matched to a gene; V was cut back by 5 bases and J by 9 bases. This CDR3 comprises 15 residues. The germline V gene has CDR1 SGDLS and CDR2 YYNGEE. CDR3 region: CASSDTSGRGGIQYF. In DNA, the CDR3 is TGTGCCAGCAGTGATACTAGCGGCCGCGGGGGCATTCAGTACTTC.

This clone showed up just once. This sequence joins TRBV9 and TRBJ1-2, with no clear D. The CDR3 sequence is 13 residues long. Trimming removed 2 bases from V and 5 bases from J, with 10 bases in between. Germline V CDR1 and CDR2: SGDLS, YYNGEE. The CDR3 reads CASSVNMGYGYTF. The DNA for the CDR3 is TGTGCCAGCAGCGTCAACATGGGTTATGGCTACACCTTC.